Listed below are T cell receptor beta chains from one sample, sequenced in a study of cytotoxic CD8 clonotypes in ibrutinib-treated CLL. Method: immunoSEQ multiplex PCR; TCRdb's copy keeps in-frame clones and lacks some. The sample includes 9,500 to 12,000 clones, around 81% seen only once; the top ten take under 25%. Here the sequenced sample was PBMCs, taken at disease progression, from a patient treated with ibrutinib. These receptors were obtained from a human donor with chronic lymphocytic leukemia. The CDR3 runs from the conserved cysteine through the conserved F or W. A D gene is named only where the DNA matches it firmly. Part of the rows lack a size; the others show once, few, many or a class for expanded clones.

J | V | size | D | DNA | CDR3
TRBJ2-5 | TRBV5-1 | NA | NA | TGCGCCAGCAGCTTGGGGGGATCGCGCCTCCAAGAGACCCAGTACTTC | CASSLGGSRLQETQYF
TRBJ2-5 | TRBV5-1 | NA | TRBD1 | TGCGCCAGCAGCACCGGACAGGGCCAAGAGACCCAGTACTTC | CASSTGQGQETQYF
TRBJ1-3 | TRBV28 | NA | NA | TGTGCCAGCAGCCAACCGGGACAACACTCTGGAAACACCATATATTTT | CASSQPGQHSGNTIYF
TRBJ2-1 | TRBV19 | NA | TRBD2 | TGTGCCAGTCGGACTAGCGGGAGCGATGAGCAGTTCTTC | CASRTSGSDEQFF
TRBJ1-3 | TRBV18 | NA | NA | TGTGCCAGCTCACCAAGGAACGAGGGAAACACCATATATTTT | CASSPRNEGNTIYF
TRBJ2-5 | TRBV4-2 | NA | TRBD2 | TGTGCCAGCAGCCAACCATCACTAGCGGGACAGGAGACCCAGTACTTC | CASSQPSLAGQETQYF
TRBJ2-7 | TRBV11-2 | NA | NA | TGTGCCAGCAGCCCGCGTCAGTTACTTACCTACGAGCAGTACTTC | CASSPRQLLTYEQYF
TRBJ2-7 | TRBV2 | NA | NA | TGTGCCAGCAGTGACTACGAGCAGTACTTC | CASSDYEQYF
TRBJ2-7 | TRBV7-9 | NA | TRBD1 | TGTGCCAGCAGCTTAGGTGGGACAGGGGGCGCCGGTTACGAGCAGTACTTC | CASSLGGTGGAGYEQYF
TRBJ1-4 | TRBV11-2 | few | TRBD1 | TGTGCCAGCAGGCGGACAGGGGTGGAAAAACTGTTTTTT | CASRRTGVEKLFF
TRBJ1-2 | TRBV29-1 | NA | NA | TGCAGCGTACTTCAGAGTAACTATGGCTACACCTTC | CSVLQSNYGYTF
TRBJ2-7 | TRBV7-9 | few | NA | TGTGCCAGCAGCTCGTATTACGAGCAGTACTTC | CASSSYYEQYF
TRBJ2-1 | TRBV11-3 | NA | NA | TGTGCCAGCAGCCATATGAATAATGAGCAGTTCTTC | CASSHMNNEQFF
TRBJ2-1 | TRBV7-3 | NA | TRBD2 | TGTGCCAGCAGCTTAACACTAGCGAACGAGCAGTTCTTC | CASSLTLANEQFF
TRBJ2-7 | TRBV9 | NA | NA | TGTGCCAGCAGCGAGGGAGTTGGGCGGAGCTACGAGCAGTACTTC | CASSEGVGRSYEQYF
TRBJ2-3 | TRBV6-5 | NA | TRBD2 | TGTGCCAGCCAGACTAGCGGAGATACGCAGTATTTT | CASQTSGDTQYF
TRBJ1-4 | TRBV5-1 | NA | NA | TGCGCCAGCAGCTATGACAGGAGGTGGAATGAAAAACTGTTTTTT | CASSYDRRWNEKLFF
TRBJ2-1 | TRBV6-5 | NA | NA | TGTGCCAGCAGTTACTCGGTAGTCAACAATGAGCAGTTCTTC | CASSYSVVNNEQFF
TRBJ2-1 | TRBV28 | NA | TRBD1 | TGTGCCAGCAGCGTCTATGGGACAGGAGACAATGAGCAGTTCTTC | CASSVYGTGDNEQFF
TRBJ2-1 | TRBV19 | NA | NA | TGTGCCAGTAGTGCCTACCGGAGCTCCTACAATGAGCAGTTCTTC | CASSAYRSSYNEQFF
TRBJ1-2 | TRBV19 | NA | TRBD1 | TGTGCCAGTAGGGGGACAGGGCAGGGCTACACCTTC | CASRGTGQGYTF
TRBJ2-1 | TRBV29-1 | NA | TRBD2 | TGCAGCGTTGACAAAGCGGGAGTTGGAAATGAGCAGTTCTTC | CSVDKAGVGNEQFF
TRBJ2-2 | TRBV5-1 | NA | NA | TGCGCCAGCAGCCCTCAAGGGGCAGACAACACCGGGGAGCTGTTTTTT | CASSPQGADNTGELFF
TRBJ2-7 | TRBV5-1 | NA | NA | TGCGCCAGCAGCTTGGATGCGGGGGCGGACGAGCAGTACTTC | CASSLDAGADEQYF
TRBJ2-5 | TRBV9 | NA | NA | TGTGCCAGCAGCGTAGAGGACAGCCAGGGGGAGACCCAGTACTTC | CASSVEDSQGETQYF
TRBJ2-1 | TRBV11-3 | once | TRBD2 | TGTGCCAGCAGTCCCGGGACTAGCGGGGTCGCGTTCTTC | CASSPGTSGVAFF
TRBJ2-3 | TRBV19 | NA | TRBD1 | TGTGCCAGTAGTATAAATTCCGGGACAGGGGCAGATACGCAGTATTTT | CASSINSGTGADTQYF
TRBJ2-3 | TRBV5-1 | NA | TRBD2 | TGCGCCAGCAGCTTGACTAGCGGTAGCACAGATACGCAGTATTTT | CASSLTSGSTDTQYF
TRBJ2-3 | TRBV6-5 | NA | TRBD1 | TGTGCCAGCAGTGACAGGGTGAGCACAGATACGCAGTATTTT | CASSDRVSTDTQYF
TRBJ1-3 | TRBV18 | once | NA | TGTGCCAGCTCACCGTGGGACGGAAGCTCTGGAAACACCATATATTTT | CASSPWDGSSGNTIYF
TRBJ2-5 | TRBV19 | few | TRBD1 | TGTGCCAGTAGTATAACAGGGGACCAAGAGACCCAGTACTTC | CASSITGDQETQYF
TRBJ2-6 | TRBV27 | NA | NA | TGTGCCAGCAGTTTATCAGTCTCTGGGGCCAACGTCCTGACTTTC | CASSLSVSGANVLTF
TRBJ1-2 | TRBV5-1 | NA | TRBD1 | TGCGCCAGCAGCTTGGGGGACAGGGCTCAAGGTTACACCTTC | CASSLGDRAQGYTF
TRBJ2-1 | TRBV19 | NA | NA | TGTGCCAGTAGTGTCGGGGGCTCCTACAATGAGCAGTTCTTC | CASSVGGSYNEQFF
TRBJ1-2 | TRBV5-4 | NA | TRBD1 | TGTGCCAGCAGCTCTGGACAGGGGTTTAACTATGGCTACACCTTC | CASSSGQGFNYGYTF
TRBJ2-5 | TRBV14 | NA | NA | TGTGCCAGCAGCCATGGGGCCCTCAGGCGGGACCAAGAGACCCAGTACTTC | CASSHGALRRDQETQYF